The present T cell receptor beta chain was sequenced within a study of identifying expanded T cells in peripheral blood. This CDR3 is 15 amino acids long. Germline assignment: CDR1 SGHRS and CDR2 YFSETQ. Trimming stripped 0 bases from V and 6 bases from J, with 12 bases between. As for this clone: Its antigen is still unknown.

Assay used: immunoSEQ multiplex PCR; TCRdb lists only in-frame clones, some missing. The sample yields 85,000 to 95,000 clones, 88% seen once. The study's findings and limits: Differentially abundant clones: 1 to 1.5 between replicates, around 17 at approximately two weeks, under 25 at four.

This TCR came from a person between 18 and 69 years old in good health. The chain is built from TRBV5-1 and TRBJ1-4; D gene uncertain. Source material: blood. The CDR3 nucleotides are TGCGCCAGCAGCTTGGCCACGAGGAGCCATGAAAAACTGTTTTTT. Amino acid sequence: CASSLATRSHEKLFF.